These T cell receptor beta chains were read from a single sample in a study of early T cells in non-severe SARS-CoV-2 infection. TCRdb re-derived calls from the 5' RACE reads in MiXCR, one entry per CDR3 protein. Of roughly 70,000 distinct CDR3 sequences listed, roughly 18% were seen once; the top ten hold roughly 8.2%. The sample in question was whole blood, obtained at baseline. These receptors all come from an adult who was a healthcare worker with PCR-confirmed SARS-CoV-2 infection or an uninfected control (not recorded which). Each CDR3 is given with its conserved first and last residue. A D gene is named only where the DNA matches it firmly. A row's size may be missing; if present it is once, few, many or a size class.

d_call,v_call,clone_size,j_call,cdr3_aa,cdr3_nt
-,TRBV5-1,-,TRBJ1-2,CASSPWDGPEYGYTF,TGCGCCAGCAGCCCTTGGGACGGTCCTGAGTATGGCTACACCTTC
TRBD1,TRBV5-5,-,TRBJ2-5,CASSPRAGGQETQYF,TGTGCCAGCAGCCCACGGGCAGGGGGCCAAGAGACCCAGTACTTC
TRBD1,TRBV5-1,few,TRBJ2-7,CASSLRGLPYEQYF,TGCGCCAGCAGCTTAAGGGGGCTCCCCTACGAGCAGTACTTC
-,TRBV28,few,TRBJ2-7,CATYKYSYEQYF,TGTGCCACTTATAAATACAGCTACGAGCAGTACTTC
-,TRBV2,few,TRBJ2-2,CASMMNTGELFF,TGTGCCAGCATGATGAACACCGGGGAGCTGTTTTTT
-,TRBV5-1,few,TRBJ2-6,CASSLVPSGANVLTF,TGCGCCAGCAGCTTGGTACCCTCTGGGGCCAACGTCCTGACTTTC
-,TRBV29-1,-,TRBJ1-1,CSVTGMNTEAFF,TGCAGCGTTACAGGGATGAACACTGAAGCTTTCTTT
-,TRBV6-6,-,TRBJ1-4,CASRLQGGNEKLFF,TGTGCCAGCAGGCTACAGGGAGGAAACGAAAAACTGTTTTTT
-,TRBV6-2/TRBV6-3,-,TRBJ2-5,CASSLQVQETQYF,TGTGCCAGCAGCTTACAGGTTCAAGAGACCCAGTACTTC
TRBD2,TRBV12-3/TRBV12-4,-,TRBJ2-1,CASSLVAGKHNEQFF,TGTGCCAGCAGTTTGGTAGCGGGGAAACATAATGAGCAGTTCTTC
TRBD1,TRBV5-5,few,TRBJ1-4,CASSLEGGPEKLFF,TGTGCCAGCAGCTTGGAAGGGGGCCCTGAAAAACTGTTTTTT
-,TRBV4-1,-,TRBJ2-7,CASSQEGGDSYEQYF,TGCGCCAGCAGCCAAGAGGGGGGCGACTCCTACGAGCAGTACTTC
-,TRBV7-9,-,TRBJ2-3,CASSKRGGGTDTQYF,TGTGCCAGCAGCAAAAGGGGCGGCGGCACAGATACGCAGTATTTT
-,TRBV29-1,-,TRBJ1-1,CSVVADSLYTEAFF,TGCAGCGTTGTAGCTGACAGCCTATACACTGAAGCTTTCTTT
-,TRBV18,-,TRBJ1-2,CASSLLTEYGYTF,TGTGCCAGCTCACTATTGACGGAGTATGGCTACACCTTC
-,TRBV14,many,TRBJ2-7,CASSQVQGPGEQYF,TGTGCCAGCAGCCAAGTTCAGGGACCGGGTGAGCAGTACTTC
TRBD1,TRBV27,few,TRBJ1-1,CASRMTGGVAEAFF,TGTGCCAGCAGGATGACAGGGGGCGTAGCTGAAGCTTTCTTT
-,TRBV7-2,-,TRBJ2-5,CASSLALLETQYF,TGTGCCAGCAGCTTAGCGCTTCTCGAGACCCAGTACTTC
TRBD1,TRBV5-1,-,TRBJ2-7,CASSPDRGRPARGEQYF,TGCGCCAGCAGCCCGGACAGGGGGCGGCCTGCGAGGGGGGAGCAGTACTTC
-,TRBV20-1,few,TRBJ2-7,CSALGGLGYEQYF,TGCAGTGCACTTGGGGGGTTGGGCTACGAGCAGTACTTC
TRBD2,TRBV2,-,TRBJ2-3,CASRRLAGVQDTQYF,TGTGCCAGCAGGAGACTAGCGGGAGTACAAGATACGCAGTATTTT
TRBD2,TRBV7-2,-,TRBJ2-3,CASSHSSGGAFGTDTQYF,TGTGCCAGCAGCCACAGTAGCGGGGGGGCCTTCGGCACAGATACGCAGTATTTT
-,TRBV5-1,-,TRBJ1-4,CASSLARRGKKLFF,TGCGCCAGCAGCTTGGCCAGGAGAGGGAAAAAACTGTTTTTT
TRBD1,TRBV28,many,TRBJ2-7,CASSLSRGSGQYF,TGTGCCAGCAGTTTATCCAGGGGGTCAGGGCAGTACTTC
TRBD1,TRBV12-3/TRBV12-4,few,TRBJ1-3,CASSTGETGNTIYF,TGTGCCAGCAGCACAGGGGAAACTGGAAACACCATATATTTT
-,TRBV12-3/TRBV12-4,-,TRBJ2-1,CASETSRTQDNEQFF,TGTGCCAGCGAAACCTCCCGGACACAGGACAATGAGCAGTTCTTT
-,TRBV7-9,-,TRBJ2-2,CASSLAQGTGELFF,TGTGCCAGCAGCTTAGCGCAGGGAACCGGGGAGCTGTTTTTT
TRBD2,TRBV20-1,many,TRBJ2-3,CSASIIAGDKDTQYF,TGCAGTGCTTCTATCATAGCGGGAGACAAAGATACGCAGTATTTT
TRBD1,TRBV28,many,TRBJ2-5,CASSLGTGQETQYF,TGTGCCAGCAGTCTCGGGACAGGGCAAGAGACCCAGTACTTC
TRBD1,TRBV4-1,many,TRBJ1-1,CASSRPGQGFTEAFF,TGCGCCAGCAGCCGTCCGGGACAGGGTTTTACTGAAGCTTTCTTT
TRBD1,TRBV29-1,few,TRBJ2-5,CSVEDWYRGRKETQYF,TGCAGCGTTGAAGATTGGTACAGGGGGAGAAAAGAGACCCAGTACTTC
TRBD1,TRBV28,-,TRBJ1-5,CASSLSGTGESNQPQHF,TGTGCCAGCAGTTTATCCGGGACAGGGGAAAGCAATCAGCCCCAGCATTTT
TRBD1,TRBV7-6,-,TRBJ1-3,CASATGTGLVQHTIYF,TGTGCCAGCGCCACCGGGACAGGGCTGGTTCAACACACCATATATTTT
-,TRBV15,many,TRBJ2-7,CATGTGTSYEQYF,TGTGCCACGGGTACTGGGACTTCCTACGAGCAGTACTTC
-,TRBV6-5,few,TRBJ1-1,CASSRPLNTEAFF,TGTGCCAGCAGTCGCCCTCTTAACACTGAAGCTTTCTTT
TRBD1,TRBV5-1,few,TRBJ2-2,CASSLKGTGDTGELFF,TGCGCCAGCAGCTTGAAGGGGACAGGGGATACCGGGGAGCTGTTTTTT
-,TRBV5-1,-,TRBJ2-5,CASSRLVGPQETQYF,TGCGCCAGCTCGCGATTGGTCGGACCCCAAGAGACCCAGTACTTC
-,TRBV7-2,-,TRBJ1-3,CASSFVTGNGNTIYF,TGTGCCAGCAGCTTTGTTACGGGGAACGGGAACACCATATATTTT
TRBD1,TRBV11-2,many,TRBJ2-5,CASSPRTGSLSGAQYF,TGTGCCAGCAGCCCGCGGACAGGGAGCCTTTCTGGGGCCCAGTACTTC
-,TRBV20-1,few,TRBJ2-3,CSAQGSGSTDTQYF,TGCAGTGCTCAGGGGTCGGGGAGCACAGATACGCAGTATTTT
-,TRBV20-1,many,TRBJ1-1,CSALGRTNTEAFF,TGCAGTGCCTTAGGAAGGACGAACACTGAAGCTTTCTTT
TRBD1,TRBV27,-,TRBJ1-1,CASSSQGMNTEAFF,TGTGCCAGCAGTTCACAGGGGATGAACACTGAAGCTTTCTTT